This TCR beta chain was obtained from a study of T-cell reconstitution after alpha-beta-depleted transplantation in children. Per germline, CDR1 SEHNR and CDR2 FQNEAQ (reference sequence). Trimming cost V 3 bases and J 10 bases, with 25 bases left between them. CDR3 length equals 17 residues. Researchers prepared the TCRbeta library using unique molecular identifiers, the study reports. TCRdb reprocessed the PCR reads with MiXCR, giving one entry per CDR3 protein. The sample yields around 450,000 distinct CDR3 sequences, over 40% seen once. General study findings and limits: Surviving recipient T cells and thymic progenitors underlay high day-60 TCRbeta diversity in some patients. Reports say that about two months after transplant, the alpha-beta T cells came out of several hundred graft clones that had expanded. Once a year had passed after transplant, T-cell counts and diversity came mostly from newly produced T cells.

This clonotype showed up just a few times. As yet, its antigen is unknown. The TCR was taken from a girl aged 2 to 10 with aplastic anemia, due to receive a stem cell transplant. The input for sequencing was PBMCs, taken before TCRalphabeta/CD19-depleted stem cell transplant. This sequence joins TRBV7-9 and TRBJ2-1, with D possibly TRBD2 on 6 matching bases. CDR3 coding DNA: TGTGCCAGCAGCTTTTCCCGGAAGCGGGCATCCTTCGGGGAGCAGTTCTTC. Amino acid sequence: CASSFSRKRASFGEQFF.